A selection of T cell receptor beta chains follows, all from one sample in a study of shared clonotypes between healthy human individuals. This table comes from immunoSEQ multiplex PCR, and its TCRdb copy is limited to in-frame clones, with some not included. The repertoire holds over 1.4 million clones, with roughly 96% as singletons. Sample: naive CD4+ T cells sorted from blood. The receptors were gathered from a man between 25 and 39 years old in good health. Each CDR3 is given without its conserved first and last residue.

TRBJ1-2,TRBV18,ASSRALSADYGYT
TRBJ2-3,TRBV4-1,ASSQVGSRPNTQY
TRBJ2-5,TRBV2,ASSELPLGTETQY
TRBJ2-3,TRBV7-3,ASSRRGSLAGGPESTDTQY
TRBJ2-7,TRBV28,ASSLLGPGTSGSVEQY
TRBJ2-6,TRBV25-1,ASSELGQDTNVLT
TRBJ2-6,TRBV7-8,ASSLDLGQGARGANVLT
TRBJ1-1,TRBV2,ASRQQVNTEAF
TRBJ2-3,TRBV4-1,ASSQEGLVKQY
TRBJ1-5,TRBV19,ASNGGGPQDQPQH
TRBJ1-1,TRBV18,ASSRRDDLFFEAF
TRBJ2-1,TRBV7-8,ASSLEGQLGWYNEQF
TRBJ2-7,TRBV18,ASSPLSPGIYEQY
TRBJ2-7,TRBV11-2,ASSGPGETSYEQY
TRBJ2-2,TRBV18,ASSPKANTGELF
TRBJ2-7,TRBV6-6,ASSYSGQPYEQY
TRBJ1-2,TRBV5-1,ASSLGNGYT
TRBJ1-2,TRBV10-3,AISPGLLYGYT
TRBJ2-1,TRBV6-1,ASSEERELYNEQF
TRBJ2-1,TRBV25-1,ASSERGVGDEQF
TRBJ2-2,TRBV7-7,ASSSFNGGELF
TRBJ2-1,TRBV5-1,ASKDKSGLAGYEQF
TRBJ1-2,TRBV25-1,ASSEYRGMDGYT
TRBJ1-4,TRBV5-1,ASSNGSPNEKLF
TRBJ2-1,TRBV29-1,STGLAGGPGEQF
TRBJ1-1,TRBV9,ASGRTDRGSGTEAF
TRBJ2-2,TRBV5-4,ASSFPEQGAGGELF
TRBJ2-1,TRBV6-1,ASSELAGRYNEQF